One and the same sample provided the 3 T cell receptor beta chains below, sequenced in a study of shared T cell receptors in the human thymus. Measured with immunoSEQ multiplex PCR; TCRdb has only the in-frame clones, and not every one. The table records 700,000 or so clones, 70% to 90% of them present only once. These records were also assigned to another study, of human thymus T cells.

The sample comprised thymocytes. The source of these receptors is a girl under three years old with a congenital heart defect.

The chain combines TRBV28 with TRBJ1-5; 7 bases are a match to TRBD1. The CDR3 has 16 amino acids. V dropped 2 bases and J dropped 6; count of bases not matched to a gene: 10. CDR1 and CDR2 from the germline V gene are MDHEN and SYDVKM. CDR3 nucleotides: TGTGCCAGCAGTTTAAAACAGGGGAATGGGGGTCAGCCCCAGCATTTT. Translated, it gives CASSLKQGNGGQPQHF. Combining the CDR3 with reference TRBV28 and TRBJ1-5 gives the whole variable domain DVKVTQSSRYLVKRTGEKVFLECVQDMDHENMFWYRQDPGLGLRLIYFSYDVKMKEKGDIPEGYSVSREKKERFSLILESASTNQTSMYLCASSLKQGNGGQPQHFGDGTRLSIL.

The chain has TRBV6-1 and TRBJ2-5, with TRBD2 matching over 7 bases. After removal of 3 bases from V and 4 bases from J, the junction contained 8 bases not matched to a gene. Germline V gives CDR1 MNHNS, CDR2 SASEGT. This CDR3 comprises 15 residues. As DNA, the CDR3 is TGTGCCAGCAGTGATGACGGGGAGGGAGGAGAGACCCAGTACTTC. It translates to CASSDDGEGGETQYF.

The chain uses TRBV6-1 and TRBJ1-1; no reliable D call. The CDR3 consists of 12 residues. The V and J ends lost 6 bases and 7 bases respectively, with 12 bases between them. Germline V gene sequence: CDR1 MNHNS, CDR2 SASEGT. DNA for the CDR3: TGTGCCAGCAGCCACTCATACTATGAAGCTTTCTTT. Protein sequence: CASSHSYYEAFF.